Shown below are 8 T cell receptor beta chains from a single sample sequenced in a study of CD8 T cells in ankylosing spondylitis (dated by TCRdb to 2016 to 2017). For these TCRs, the target antigens are not known. Library construction relied on 5' RACE. Sequencing was performed on an Illumina HiSeq 2500. Through fastp at Q25 and MiXCR, TCRdb rebuilt clones from the public reads, retaining in-frame beta chains. All rows with the same CDR3 protein become a single entry with the most common DNA and genes. The sample table contains a few hundred thousand distinct CDR3 sequences; only one count was recorded for around 20% of them. The ten largest account for about 15% of the sample. Here is what the overall study found, with its caveats: Blood from ankylosing spondylitis patients appeared to be characterized by a TCR beta motif made up of eight highly homologous amino acid variants.

Sample: blood, either unsorted or a sorted T cell fraction (not recorded which). These receptors were collected from a male donor with ankylosing spondylitis.

The chain's CDR3 is CASSWDADTQYF. The CDR3 region has the DNA TGCGCCAGCAGCTGGGACGCCGATACGCAGTATTTT. V and J are TRBV5-1 and TRBJ2-3; D may correspond to TRBD1 or TRBD2 (5 bases each). CDR1 SGHRS and CDR2 YFSETQ come from the germline V gene. Trimming shortened V by 3 bases and J by 6 bases, and 8 bases separated the two germline ends. The CDR3 totals 12 residues.

This clonotype was counted between two and nine times. The chain carries TRBV20-1 and TRBJ2-7; a possible D gene is TRBD1 (6 bases). Deletions cut 5 bases from V and 2 bases from J, with 16 bases between. Germline CDR1 DFQATT, CDR2 SNEGSKA (reference sequence). The CDR3 contains 14 residues. CDR3 region: CSAPRYGGTYEQYF. The CDR3 nucleotides read TGCAGTGCTCCGAGGTATGGGGGCACCTACGAGCAGTACTTC.

This clonotype was picked up a small number of times. This chain connects TRBV7-6 to TRBJ1-5; 9 positions agree with TRBD1. V trimming: 5 bases; J trimming: 0 bases; junction bases outside the gene matches: 8. This CDR3 comprises 17 residues. Germline CDR1 and CDR2: SGHVS and FNYEAQ. CDR3 nucleotides: TGTGCCAGCAGCGTAACAGGGGGCAGACATAGCAATCAGCCCCAGCATTTT. Amino acid sequence: CASSVTGGRHSNQPQHF.

The gene calls are TRBV4-3 and TRBJ1-1; D remains unclear. The CDR3 is 15 amino acids. V lost 5 bases and J lost 1, with 14 bases in between. The V gene's germline CDR1 is LGHNA and CDR2 YSLEER. CDR3 in DNA: TGCGCCAGCAGCGTCCGTAGGAGGCCGAACACTGAAGCTTTCTTT. Amino acid sequence: CASSVRRRPNTEAFF.

The rearrangement links TRBV28 to TRBJ2-7; TRBD2 aligns across 13 bases. This CDR3 spans 15 amino acids. J lost 4 bases, V lost 5 bases, and 5 bases had no gene match. Germline V lookup: CDR1 MDHEN, CDR2 SYDVKM. The CDR3 DNA follows: TGTGCCAGCAGTACTGGACTAGCGGGAGCGTACGAGCAGTACTTC. Translated: CASSTGLAGAYEQYF.

This chain uses TRBV7-2 with TRBJ2-3, with 14 bases that match TRBD2. This CDR3 comprises 14 residues. Germline V gene sequence: CDR1 SGHTA, CDR2 FQGNSA. J was trimmed by 7 bases and V by 6 bases; bases with no gene match: 3. CDR3 in amino acids: CASRRLAGGYTQYF. DNA for the CDR3: TGTGCCAGCAGACGACTAGCGGGAGGGTATACGCAGTATTTT. The full variable domain, completed using reference TRBV7-2 and TRBJ2-3, is GAGVSQSPSNKVTEKGKDVELRCDPISGHTALYWYRQSLGQGLEFLIYFQGNSAPDKSGLPSDRFSAERTGGSVSTLTIQRTQQEDSAVYLCASRRLAGGYTQYFGPGTRLTVL.

This clonotype has just a few counts. The rearrangement links TRBV6-5 to TRBJ1-4; possible D gene TRBD1, 6 bases. The CDR3 covers 17 residues. The V gene lost 0 bases and the J gene lost 0 bases, with 11 bases spanning the gap. CDR1 and CDR2 (germline): MNHEY, SVGAGI. The CDR3 coding sequence is TGTGCCAGCAGTTACTCGATGAACAGGGCAACTAATGAAAAACTGTTTTTT. Translating it yields CASSYSMNRATNEKLFF.

This clonotype came up a few times. The rearrangement joins TRBV5-5 to TRBJ2-5, with no clear D. V shed 1 base and J shed 5 bases, with 6 bases lying between them. Germline V gene lookup returns CDR1 SGHKS and CDR2 YYEKEE (reference sequence). There are 12 residues in the CDR3. Here the CDR3 DNA reads TGTGCCAGCAGCTTGACGTACGAGACCCAGTACTTC. It specifies CASSLTYETQYF.